This T cell receptor beta chain was recovered during a study of OX40 agonist ivuxolimab in advanced cancers. The study in broad terms: Ivuxolimab, which targeted the costimulatory receptor OX40 (CD134), was an agonistic, fully human IgG2 monoclonal antibody. Intravenous ivuxolimab was administered to patients every 2 weeks at six dose levels: 0.01, 0.1, 0.3, 1.5, 3 and 10 mg/kg. Among the roughly 54 dose-escalation patients, some 19 had hepatocellular carcinoma, 15 or so melanoma, 9 renal cell carcinoma and 9 head and neck cancer. A male proportion of almost 85% and a mean age of approximately 55 years, ranging from 23 to 79, were recorded for the dose-escalation cohort. Prior anti-PD-1, anti-PD-L1 or anti-CTLA-4 therapy was permitted, and checkpoint inhibitors had been received by 40% to 50% of dose-escalation patients. Partial responses were achieved by three dose-escalation patients, of whom one had hepatocellular carcinoma and two had cutaneous melanoma. The point of sequencing TCRbeta in the periphery was to test whether ivuxolimab changed TCR sequence diversity and drove clonal T-cell expansion. The paper covers the monotherapy dose-escalation part of the phase I ivuxolimab trial, which included N ≈ 50 patients.

Patients with autoimmune disease history or receiving systemic immunosuppression were excluded from the trial. Peripheral blood for TCR sequencing was drawn from every dose cohort at baseline, at cycle 4 day 1 and at cycle 7 day 1. The samples were taken from a phase I, first-in-human, multicenter, open-label dose-escalation trial of ivuxolimab. The trial enrolled adults with locally advanced or metastatic head and neck squamous cell, hepatocellular, melanoma or renal cell carcinoma. Before TCR sequencing, CD4+ T cells and CD8+ T cells were sorted from peripheral blood as separate populations. The germline V gene (reference sequence) supplies CDR1 SSHAT and CDR2 FNYEAQ. Reading from cysteine to phenylalanine, the CDR3 counts 17 amino acids. Only CDR3 DNA is held: 51 bases, read in frame from base 1. What the authors observed across the whole study: Which antigens the clonally expanded peripheral T cells were specific for was not determined. After ivuxolimab, CD8+ T cells had more expanded clones than CD4+ T cells on average. Partial responders in the 0.1-3.0 mg/kg groups had among the lowest normalized peripheral clonal expansion, especially among CD8+ T cells. At doses of 0.1 to 3.0 mg/kg, clonal expansion of both CD4+ and CD8+ blood T cells was observed from baseline to week 6. Low levels of normalized T-cell clonal expansion were also seen in some nonresponding patients.

Genomic DNA was isolated from the sorted cells so that the TCRbeta CDR3 region could be sequenced. TCRbeta CDR3 regions were sequenced using the immunoSEQ Assay. TCRdb took this table from immuneACCESS and kept in-frame rearrangements with V and J called. Such tables lack part of the clones; where checked against another copy, unresolved V genes explain under half of the gap, and the rest is unexplained. In this sample the table shows about 76,000 clones, 80% to 90% of which occur a single time. The ten largest clones add up to about 1.7% of the sample. For this clone: Its antigen is currently not known. An end of the junction differs from the germline gene, which may be a read error.

This specimen was CD4+ or CD8+ T cells sorted from blood, taken in a trial of the OX40 agonist ivuxolimab. The clonotype originates from an adult with an advanced solid tumor such as melanoma, head and neck, liver or kidney cancer. The chain couples TRBV7-7 to TRBJ1-1, with a tentative D gene TRBD1 over 5 matching bases. The CDR3 corresponds to CASSSGTAKDLNTEAFF. The DNA reads TGTGCTAGCAGCTCGGGGACCGCTAAAGATTTGAACACTGAAGCTTTCTTT.